Listed here are 9 T cell receptor beta chains from one sample, sequenced in a study of shared clonotypes between healthy human individuals. This table comes from immunoSEQ multiplex PCR, and its TCRdb copy is limited to in-frame clones, with some not included. The sample lists 2.3 million or so clones, approximately 93% occurring once. Sequenced input: naive CD4+ T cells from PBMCs. Described subset: CD45RA+ positively selected. These receptors were taken from a man in his late teens or twenties in good health. Some clones in this sample may be carry-over from other donors' samples.

V and J are TRBV4-1 and TRBJ2-5, with TRBD2 matching 10 bases. J was trimmed by 5 bases and V by 9 bases; bases with no gene match: 9. This CDR3 region has 14 residues. Germline V lookup: CDR1 MGHRA, CDR2 YSYEKL. CDR3 DNA sequence: TGCGCCAGTGCCCCCCTAGCGGGAGTGGAGACCCAGTACTTC. Amino acids: CASAPLAGVETQYF.

The chain has TRBV9 and TRBJ2-7; D unclear. From germline, CDR1 is SGDLS and CDR2 YYNGEE. Trimming cost V 0 bases and J 0 bases, with 10 bases left between them. The CDR3 is made up of 15 amino acids. The CDR3 region has the DNA TGTGCCAGCAGCGTAGATTTAAGTTACTCCTACGAGCAGTACTTC. Amino acid sequence: CASSVDLSYSYEQYF.

This chain links TRBV30 with TRBJ1-2; 7 bases line up with TRBD1. V was pared by 0 bases and J by 4 bases, with 11 bases of the junction left unmatched. The CDR3 runs to 16 residues. CDR1 is GTSNPN, CDR2 SVGIG, per germline (reference sequence). CDR3 amino acids: CAWSVRRDSGSYGYTF. CDR3 coding DNA: TGTGCCTGGAGTGTACGTCGGGACAGTGGGAGCTATGGCTACACCTTC.

The CDR3 bases are TGTGCCAGCAGCCACCGAGAACGAGGAGATACGCAGTATTTT. It yields the protein CASSHRERGDTQYF. This chain joins TRBV7-9 and TRBJ2-3, with D hard to call. The CDR3 sequence is 14 residues long. Trimming took 5 bases from V and 5 from J, leaving 14 bases between them. The germline V gene encodes CDR1 SEHNR and CDR2 FQNEAQ (reference sequence).

This sequence joins TRBV18 and TRBJ2-2, with no clear D. V lost 2 bases and J 7 bases, leaving 8 bases between the germline ends. The CDR3 spans 13 residues. Per germline, CDR1 KGHSH and CDR2 LQKENI. This CDR3 reads CASSPEAGGELFF. The CDR3 nucleotides are TGTGCCAGCTCACCAGAGGCTGGCGGGGAGCTGTTTTTT. Drawing the rest from reference TRBV18 and TRBJ2-2, the complete variable domain is NAGVMQNPRHLVRRRGQEARLRCSPMKGHSHVYWYRQLPEEGLKFMVYLQKENIIDESGMPKERFSAEFPKEGPSILRIQQVVRGDSAAYFCASSPEAGGELFFGEGSRLTVL.

The V and J genes are TRBV6-6 and TRBJ1-5; D gene unclear. This CDR3 is built from 14 residues. V was shortened by 6 bases and J by 1 base, with 10 bases between the two germline ends. CDR1 MNHNY and CDR2 SVGAGI come from the germline V gene (reference sequence). CDR3 in amino acids: CASRPHASNQPQHF. For the CDR3, the DNA is TGTGCCAGCAGACCACATGCAAGCAATCAGCCCCAGCATTTT.

Concerning this clone itself: This specimen includes other DNA sequences encoding the same CDR3. DNA of the CDR3: TGTGCCAGCAGCTTACTGGCGTCCTACAATGAGCAGTTCTTC. Amino acids: CASSLLASYNEQFF. This chain links TRBV7-2 with TRBJ2-1; D is ambiguous. CDR3 length equals 14 residues. CDR1 SGHTA and CDR2 FQGNSA come from the germline V gene. V lost 2 bases, J lost 1 base, and 6 bases lay in between.

A note on this clone: Other DNA sequences in the same sample also yield this CDR3. V gene TRBV7-3 combines with J gene TRBJ2-1; 8 bases align to TRBD1. In germline, CDR1 is SGHTA, CDR2 FQGTGA. This CDR3 has 14 amino acids. After removal of 5 bases from V and 4 bases from J, the junction contained 4 bases not matched to a gene. The CDR3 DNA reads TGTGCCAGCAGCCCGGGACAGGCTTACAATGAGCAGTTCTTC. It encodes CASSPGQAYNEQFF.

The V gene is TRBV5-4, the J gene TRBJ2-3; unclear D gene. The V gene lost 3 bases and the J gene lost 4 bases, with 9 bases spanning the gap. The germline CDR1 and CDR2 sequences are SGHNT and YYREEE (reference sequence). This CDR3 region has 13 residues. CDR3 DNA sequence: TGTGCCAGCAGCTCAGGCCCCGCAGATACGCAGTATTTT. Its translation is CASSSGPADTQYF.